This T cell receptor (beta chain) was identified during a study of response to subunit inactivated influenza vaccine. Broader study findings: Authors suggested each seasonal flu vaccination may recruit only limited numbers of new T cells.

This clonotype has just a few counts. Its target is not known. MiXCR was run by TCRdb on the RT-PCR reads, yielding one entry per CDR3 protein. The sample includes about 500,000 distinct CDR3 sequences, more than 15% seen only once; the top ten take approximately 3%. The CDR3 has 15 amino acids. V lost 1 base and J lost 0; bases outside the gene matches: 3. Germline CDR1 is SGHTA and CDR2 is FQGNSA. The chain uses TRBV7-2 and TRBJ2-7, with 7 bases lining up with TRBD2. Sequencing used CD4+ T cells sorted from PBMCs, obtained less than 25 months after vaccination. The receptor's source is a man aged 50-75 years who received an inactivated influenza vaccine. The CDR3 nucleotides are TGTGCCAGCAGCTTAGTTCCGGGAGGCTCCTACGAGCAGTACTTC. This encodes CASSLVPGGSYEQYF.